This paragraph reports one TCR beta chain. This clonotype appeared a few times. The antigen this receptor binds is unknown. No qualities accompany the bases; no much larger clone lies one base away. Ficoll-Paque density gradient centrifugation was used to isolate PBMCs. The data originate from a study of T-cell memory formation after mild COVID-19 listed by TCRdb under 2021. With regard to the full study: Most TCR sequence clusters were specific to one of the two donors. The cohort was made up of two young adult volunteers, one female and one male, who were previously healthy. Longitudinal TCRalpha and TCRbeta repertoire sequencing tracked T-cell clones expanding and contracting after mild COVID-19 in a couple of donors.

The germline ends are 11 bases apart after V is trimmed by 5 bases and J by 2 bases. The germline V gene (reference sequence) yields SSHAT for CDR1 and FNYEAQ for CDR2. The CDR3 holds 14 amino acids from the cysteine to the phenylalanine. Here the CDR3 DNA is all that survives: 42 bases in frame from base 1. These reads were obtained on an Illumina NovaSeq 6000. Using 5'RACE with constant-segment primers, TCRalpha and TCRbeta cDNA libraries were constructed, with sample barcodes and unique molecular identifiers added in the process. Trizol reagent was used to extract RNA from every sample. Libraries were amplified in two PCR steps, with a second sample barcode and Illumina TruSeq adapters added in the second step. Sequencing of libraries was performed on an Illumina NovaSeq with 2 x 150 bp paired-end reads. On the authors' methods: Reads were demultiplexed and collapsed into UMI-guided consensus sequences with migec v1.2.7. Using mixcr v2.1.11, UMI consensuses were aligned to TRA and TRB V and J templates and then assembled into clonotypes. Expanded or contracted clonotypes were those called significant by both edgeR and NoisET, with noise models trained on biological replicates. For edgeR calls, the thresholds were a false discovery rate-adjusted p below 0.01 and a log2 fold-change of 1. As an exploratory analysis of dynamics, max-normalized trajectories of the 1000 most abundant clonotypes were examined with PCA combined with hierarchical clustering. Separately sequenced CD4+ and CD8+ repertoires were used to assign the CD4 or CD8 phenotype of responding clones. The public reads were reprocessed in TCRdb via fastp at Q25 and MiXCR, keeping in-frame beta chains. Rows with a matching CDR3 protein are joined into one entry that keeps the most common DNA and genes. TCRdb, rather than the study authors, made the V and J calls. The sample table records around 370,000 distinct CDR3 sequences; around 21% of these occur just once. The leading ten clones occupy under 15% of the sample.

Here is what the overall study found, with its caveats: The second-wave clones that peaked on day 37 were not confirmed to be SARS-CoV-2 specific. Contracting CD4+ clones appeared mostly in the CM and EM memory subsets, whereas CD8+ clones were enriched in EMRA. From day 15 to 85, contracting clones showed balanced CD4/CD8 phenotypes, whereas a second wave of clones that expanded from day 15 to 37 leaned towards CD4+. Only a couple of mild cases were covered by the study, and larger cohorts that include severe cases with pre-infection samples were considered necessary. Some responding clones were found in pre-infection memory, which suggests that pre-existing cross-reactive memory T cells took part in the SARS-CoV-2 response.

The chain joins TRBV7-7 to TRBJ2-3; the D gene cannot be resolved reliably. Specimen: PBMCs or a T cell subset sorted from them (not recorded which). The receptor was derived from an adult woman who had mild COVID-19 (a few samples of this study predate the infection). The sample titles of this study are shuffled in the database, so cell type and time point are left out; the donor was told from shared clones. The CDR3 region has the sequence CASSAGPDTDTQYF. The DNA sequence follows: TGTGCCAGCAGCGCCGGACCTGACACAGATACGCAGTATTTT. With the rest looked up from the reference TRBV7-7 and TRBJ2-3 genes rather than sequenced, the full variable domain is GAGVSQSPRYKVTKRGQDVTLRCDPISSHATLYWYQQALGQGPEFLTYFNYEAQPDKSGLPSDRFSAERPEGSISTLTIQRTEQRDSAMYRCASSAGPDTDTQYFGPGTRLTVL.